This TCR beta chain was obtained from a study of blood T cell repertoires in COVID-19. Overall study context: Specimens from acute and convalescent COVID-19 originated in the United States, Italy and Spain. The cDNA or gDNA used as material had been derived from T cells, B-cell-depleted T cells, or PBMCs.

In the original workflow: Reference gene primer amplification yielded estimated nucleated cell counts. TCRdb's copy holds only in-frame clones and misses some; the assay was immunoSEQ multiplex PCR. The DNA gave D and trimming, while V, J and clone size come from that table. The profile shows about 99,000 clones, roughly 84% of them singletons. This clonotype originated in a human donor in a cohort sampled during active COVID-19. Sequencing used peripheral blood.

The CDR3 reads CASSEELGAGTEAFF. The CDR3 nucleotides read TGTGCCAGCAGTGAAGAATTGGGGGCTGGCACTGAAGCTTTCTTT. The V call is TRBV6-1, the J call TRBJ1-1; D possibly corresponds to TRBD1 (6 bases). V was shortened by 1 base and J by 4 bases, with 13 bases between the two germline ends. CDR1 and CDR2 from the germline V gene are MNHNS and SASEGT. This CDR3 is 15 amino acids long.